Listed here are 3 T cell receptor beta chains from one sample, sequenced in a study of blood T cell repertoires in COVID-19. Measured with immunoSEQ multiplex PCR; TCRdb has only the in-frame clones, and not every one. The data show 85,000 to 100,000 clones, 90% seen once. The sequenced sample was peripheral blood. All receptors come from a man aged 55 to 69 with acute or convalescent COVID-19.

The chain recombines TRBV6-5 with TRBJ1-5, with TRBD1 matching over 12 bases. Germline CDR1 is MNHEY and CDR2 is SVGAGI. The CDR3 length is 14 residues. The junction had 9 bases not matched to a gene; V was cut back by 11 bases and J by 7 bases. Here the CDR3 reads CAAGGTGGEQPQHF. The CDR3 nucleotides are TGTGCCGCCGGAGGGACAGGGGGCGAACAGCCCCAGCATTTT.

In the case of this clone: Different DNA sequences within this sample yield the same CDR3. The chain's CDR3 is CASSPGTGPYEQYF. The CDR3 coding sequence is TGTGCCAGCTCACCCGGGACAGGCCCCTACGAGCAGTACTTC. This chain links TRBV18 with TRBJ2-7; 8 nucleotides agree with TRBD1. Germline V gene lookup returns CDR1 KGHSH and CDR2 LQKENI. The V segment lost 3 bases and the J segment 2 bases; nucleotides outside the gene matches: 3. The CDR3 runs 14 residues.

This sequence joins TRBV3-1 (or the pseudogene TRBV3-2) and TRBJ1-2; tentative D call: TRBD1 (6 bases). Germline lookup yields CDR1 LGHDT and CDR2 YNNKEL (reference sequence). The V and J ends lost 4 bases and 3 bases respectively, with 9 bases between them. The CDR3 consists of 13 residues. The CDR3 nucleotides are TGTGCCAGCAGCCGGGGACAAGACTATGGCTACACCTTC. It translates to CASSRGQDYGYTF.